The rows below give T cell receptor beta chains drawn from one sample of a study of shared clonotypes between healthy human individuals. Produced via immunoSEQ multiplex PCR; TCRdb's table is partial and in-frame only. Of roughly 2.1 million clones listed, roughly 91% are singletons. Sequencing used naive CD8+ T cells from PBMCs. The source of these receptors is a man aged 18 to 29 in good health. Some clones in this sample may be carry-over from other donors' samples. The conserved cysteine and the conserved F or W are not part of the CDR3 here.

j_call v_call cdr3_aa
TRBJ2-3 TRBV7-9 ASSPRTSGSADTQY
TRBJ1-1 TRBV30 AWIPGGNTEAF
TRBJ2-1 TRBV14 ASSQRTSGSVEQF
TRBJ2-1 TRBV7-2 ASSLGLGEQF
TRBJ2-7 TRBV27 ASSLQSSGSLSYEQY
TRBJ2-3 TRBV4-1 ASSQDPSTDTQY
TRBJ1-3 TRBV19 ASRSSGNTIY
TRBJ1-2 TRBV10-1 ASSELPGTGLGYT
TRBJ1-5 TRBV15 ATSSIGHGQPQH
TRBJ2-3 TRBV11-2 ASSLAGALLTQY
TRBJ2-5 TRBV5-4 ASSWTSGRPETQY
TRBJ1-3 TRBV11-2 ASSLVGGSGNTIY
TRBJ1-1 TRBV7-9 ASRGGGGENTEAF
TRBJ1-3 TRBV9 ASSDPTGPSGNTIY
TRBJ2-3 TRBV7-9 ASSVGPHTDTQY
TRBJ1-2 TRBV6-5 ASSSSRTGVWGYT
TRBJ1-1 TRBV5-8 ASSLGGADEAF
TRBJ2-7 TRBV19 ASSMPSLGYEQY
TRBJ2-3 TRBV9 ASSESGRAKDTQY
TRBJ2-7 TRBV27 ASSLEGLANYEQY
TRBJ2-7 TRBV7-2 ASSLVVGTGPYEQY
TRBJ2-7 TRBV19 ASTPGTGAYEQY
TRBJ2-1 TRBV5-4 ASSILGGLYNEQF
TRBJ2-7 TRBV11-3 ASSPGTSYEQY
TRBJ2-1 TRBV7-3 ASSPNDKRETNEQF
TRBJ1-5 TRBV7-3 ASSLTFGGTSNQPQH
TRBJ2-2 TRBV7-9 ASSSGGSGELF
TRBJ2-7 TRBV27 ASSLSNRDISYEQY
TRBJ2-1 TRBV6-5 ASRTRTSNEQF
TRBJ2-2 TRBV7-2 ASSLFNRNGELF
TRBJ2-1 TRBV7-9 ASSLGNTLIDEQF
TRBJ1-2 TRBV7-9 ASRNLSNYGYT
TRBJ1-3 TRBV10-3 AISGTGALDTIY
TRBJ1-2 TRBV28 ASSAPGRGLGYGYT
TRBJ2-5 TRBV11-2 ASSPDRGLKETQY
TRBJ2-1 TRBV28 ASSRPGWELEDNEQF
TRBJ1-3 TRBV10-3 AISETGTGNTIY
TRBJ2-2 TRBV10-3 AISETTGYNANTGELF
TRBJ2-3 TRBV27 ASSTGLDTDTQY
TRBJ2-7 TRBV11-2 ASSLVAVAYEQY
TRBJ2-7 TRBV30 AWRDSYEQY
TRBJ2-1 TRBV27 ASSWGASDNNEQF
TRBJ2-7 TRBV5-1 ASSPGTSGRASYEQY
TRBJ2-7 TRBV5-1 ASSLESSGTYEQY
TRBJ1-3 TRBV6-5 ASTQDRHSGNTIY
TRBJ1-5 TRBV27 ASRLEAGSQPQH
TRBJ2-1 TRBV6-5 ASSYAGNEQF
TRBJ1-1 TRBV28 ASKGQGLITEAF
TRBJ1-4 TRBV28 ASSIRVWGEKLF
TRBJ1-1 TRBV4-1 ASSQGTVANTEAF
TRBJ1-2 TRBV28 ASRSQDTLNYGYT